One sample yielded the 21 T cell receptor beta chains listed below, sequenced in a study of blood T cell repertoires in COVID-19. TCRdb's copy holds only in-frame clones and misses some; the assay was immunoSEQ multiplex PCR. The table includes approximately 170,000 clones, nearly 90% detected once. Sequences were obtained from peripheral blood. These receptor sequences come from a man aged 18 to 30 who had recovered from COVID-19.

The chain combines TRBV9 with TRBJ2-1; TRBD2 matches 10 bases. In germline, CDR1 is SGDLS, CDR2 YYNGEE. The CDR3 loop spans 16 amino acids. With 0 bases clipped from V and 8 bases from J, the junction kept 8 bases outside the gene matches. The CDR3 nucleotides are TGTGCCAGCAGCGTAGCCCTAGCGGGAGCAAGCCATGAGCAGTTCTTC. It translates to CASSVALAGASHEQFF.

CDR3 in amino acids: CASSLDRAGTEAFF. Here the CDR3 DNA reads TGTGCCAGCAGTCTTGACAGGGCAGGAACTGAAGCTTTCTTT. The genes are TRBV11-2 and TRBJ1-1; 7 bases line up with TRBD1. Trimming cost V 6 bases and J 5 bases; bases outside gene matches: 9. Germline V gene data show CDR1 as SGHAT and CDR2 as FQNNGV. The CDR3 totals 14 residues.

This chain links TRBV19 with TRBJ2-1, with 7 bases identical to TRBD2. This CDR3 comprises 15 residues. Looked up from germline, CDR1 is LNHDA and CDR2 is SQIVND (reference sequence). J lost 0 bases, V lost 11 bases, and 10 bases had no gene match. CDR3 sequence reads: CASRRGYGSYNEQFF. Here the CDR3 DNA reads TGTGCCTCCCGGCGGGGGTACGGCTCCTACAATGAGCAGTTCTTC.

This chain connects TRBV25-1 to TRBJ1-6, with D hard to call. With 1 base removed from V and 9 bases from J, the gap between germline ends came to 10 bases. The germline CDR1 and CDR2 sequences are MGHDK and SYGVNS. The CDR3 runs to 14 residues. CDR3 residues: CASSELSGSSPLHF. CDR3 DNA: TGTGCCAGCAGTGAATTATCTGGTAGTTCACCCCTCCACTTT.

This rearrangement joins TRBV9 to TRBJ2-1; 9 bases are a match to TRBD1. Germline lookup yields CDR1 SGDLS and CDR2 YYNGEE. V trimming: 5 bases; J trimming: 1 base; junction bases outside the gene matches: 4. CDR3 length: 15 residues. DNA for the CDR3: TGTGCCAGCAGTGACAGGGGGGCATCCTACAATGAGCAGTTCTTC. Its translation: CASSDRGASYNEQFF.

This clone was observed a handful of times. This chain uses TRBV19 with TRBJ1-2, with 7 bases lining up with TRBD1. Germline V gene sequence: CDR1 LNHDA, CDR2 SQIVND (reference sequence). With 5 bases clipped from V and 10 bases from J, the junction kept 16 bases outside the gene matches. CDR3 length equals 15 residues. CDR3 DNA: TGTGCCAGTAGTCCCCTCGACCGACAGGGTGGGGCCTACACCTTC. This encodes CASSPLDRQGGAYTF.

This clone appeared once. The chain employs TRBV28 and TRBJ2-3; TRBD1 agrees at 8 bases. Unmatched junction bases numbered 5, after V lost 7 bases and J lost 2 bases. The CDR3 is made up of 14 amino acids. Germline CDR1 is MDHEN and CDR2 is SYDVKM. CDR3 loop: CASKTGEFTDTQYF. CDR3 sequence (DNA): TGTGCCAGCAAGACAGGGGAATTCACAGATACGCAGTATTTT.

The chain links TRBV6-6 to TRBJ2-2; D not certain. CDR3 size: 13 residues. Trimming cost V 2 bases and J 5 bases, with 6 bases left between them. CDR1 MNHNY and CDR2 SVGAGI come from the germline V gene (reference sequence). The CDR3, as DNA: TGTGCCAGCAGTTACCCCGGTACCGGGGAGCTGTTTTTT. Its protein is CASSYPGTGELFF.

V is TRBV4-3 and J is TRBJ2-7; D is possibly TRBD1 (5 bases). This CDR3 is built from 15 residues. Germline CDR1 LGHNA, CDR2 YSLEER. Trimming took off 1 base at V and 5 bases at J, with 15 bases between the two ends. The DNA of the CDR3 is TGCGCCAGCAGCCAAGCAGTCAGCAGGGTCGACGAGCAGTACTTC. Translating gives CASSQAVSRVDEQYF.

J is TRBJ1-5 and V is TRBV28; D uncertain. This CDR3 is built from 18 residues. Germline assignment: CDR1 MDHEN and CDR2 SYDVKM. Trimming shortened V by 1 base and J by 2 bases, and 18 bases separated the two germline ends. As DNA, the CDR3 is TGTGCCAGCAGTTTATCCGGAATGTTGGGCTTGGGCAATCAGCCCCAGCATTTT. It encodes CASSLSGMLGLGNQPQHF.

V and J are TRBV15 and TRBJ2-7; D possibly corresponds to TRBD2 (5 bases). V was trimmed by 5 bases and J by 3 bases, leaving 14 bases between them. CDR3 size: 14 residues. Germline assignment: CDR1 LNHNV and CDR2 YYDKDF (reference sequence). The CDR3 protein is CATSFLAGDYEQYF. CDR3 DNA sequence: TGTGCCACCAGCTTCCTAGCCGGGGACTACGAGCAGTACTTC.

This sequence joins TRBV5-4 and TRBJ2-2, with 9 nucleotides matching TRBD1. This CDR3 has 16 amino acids. Germline CDR1 reads SGHNT; CDR2 reads YYREEE (reference sequence). The V and J ends lost 4 bases and 7 bases, in that order; junction bases with no gene match: 11. DNA of the CDR3: TGTGCCAGCAGCCCGACCCGAACAGGGGGCAACGGGGAGCTGTTTTTT. Protein sequence: CASSPTRTGGNGELFF.

The genes are TRBV19 and TRBJ1-1, with 7 bases aligning to TRBD1. The CDR3 consists of 15 residues. Trimming took 7 bases from V and 5 from J; bases not matched to a gene: 13. Germline CDR1 LNHDA, CDR2 SQIVND (reference sequence). Written as DNA, the CDR3 is TGTGCCAGTATCACAGCAGGGGGTCGTTGGACTGAAGCTTTCTTT. This gives the protein CASITAGGRWTEAFF.

This chain joins TRBV19 and TRBJ1-5; 7 nucleotides line up with TRBD1. Germline loops: CDR1 LNHDA, CDR2 SQIVND (reference sequence). With V trimmed by 9 bases and J by 4 bases, 6 bases remained unmatched. The CDR3 loop spans 13 amino acids. The CDR3 spells CASALDRNQPQHF. CDR3 bases: TGTGCCAGCGCTCTGGACAGGAATCAGCCCCAGCATTTT.

This chain uses TRBV19 with TRBJ2-6, with D possibly matching TRBD1 (5 bases). The CDR3 runs to 16 residues. V gave up 3 bases and J gave up 4 bases, with 13 bases separating them. Germline CDR1 and CDR2: LNHDA and SQIVND (reference sequence). CDR3 region: CASSIPFRAGANVLTF. In DNA form, the CDR3 reads TGTGCCAGTAGTATCCCTTTCAGGGCCGGGGCCAACGTCCTGACTTTC.

The chain joins TRBV5-4 to TRBJ2-1; 9 nucleotides line up with TRBD2. This CDR3 has 16 amino acids. With V trimmed by 0 bases and J by 7 bases, 8 bases remained unmatched. Germline-derived CDR1 and CDR2 are SGHNT and YYREEE (reference sequence). In DNA form, the CDR3 reads TGTGCCAGCAGCTTGGTTAATGCGGGAGGGCCGAATGAGCAGTTCTTC. Its translation: CASSLVNAGGPNEQFF.

A note on this clone: At one boundary the junction diverges from the germline segment, which might be a read error. CDR3: CASSSLFLAGEIQEAQYF. In DNA form, the CDR3 reads TGTGCCAGCAGTTCCCTCTTTCTAGCGGGAGAGATCCAAGAGGCCCAGTACTTC. The V and J genes are TRBV28 and TRBJ2-5; 10 nucleotides line up with TRBD2. This CDR3 is 18 amino acids long. Germline V gives CDR1 MDHEN, CDR2 SYDVKM.

J is TRBJ1-1 and V is TRBV7-8; 7 bases line up with TRBD1. CDR3 length: 13 amino acids. V gave up 1 base and J gave up 7 bases; unmatched junction bases: 3. From germline, CDR1 is SGHVS and CDR2 FQNEAQ. The CDR3 spells CASSLDRGGEAFF. In DNA, the CDR3 is TGTGCCAGCAGCTTAGACAGGGGAGGTGAAGCTTTCTTT. The variable domain in full, with the rest retrieved from reference TRBV7-8 and TRBJ1-1, is GAGVSQSPRYKVAKRGQDVALRCDPISGHVSLFWYQQALGQGPEFLTYFQNEAQLDKSGLPSDRFFAERPEGSVSTLKIQRTQQEDSAVYLCASSLDRGGEAFFGQGTRLTVV.

The chain is built from TRBV6-1 and TRBJ2-5; D may be TRBD2 (6 bases). Germline V gives CDR1 MNHNS, CDR2 SASEGT. This CDR3 region has 14 residues. V lost 2 bases to trimming and J lost 5 bases, with 12 bases between them. The CDR3 nucleotides are TGTGCCAGCAGTGAAAGGGGTCGGGGGGAGACCCAGTACTTC. As protein: CASSERGRGETQYF.

This clone has ten or more counts. This chain uses TRBV24-1 with TRBJ2-5, with D maybe TRBD1 (5 bases). The CDR3 contains 16 residues. Trimming left V 4 bases short and J 4 bases short, with 18 bases between. Germline CDR1 KGHDR, CDR2 SFDVKD. CDR3 bases: TGTGCCACCAGTGACCCGGGTCATGGGGCCGGAGAGACCCAGTACTTC. As protein: CATSDPGHGAGETQYF.

This clone has only one observation. The chain is built from TRBV5-4 and TRBJ1-2; no definite D call. Deletions cut 1 base from V and 5 bases from J, with 6 bases between. The CDR3 loop spans 12 amino acids. CDR1 is SGHNT and CDR2 is YYREEE in the germline V gene (reference sequence). CDR3: CASSLNLYGYTF. The CDR3 bases are TGTGCCAGCAGCTTGAATCTTTATGGCTACACCTTC.